The 24 T cell receptor beta chains presented below share a single source sample, sequenced in a study of identical twins. TCRdb passed the 5' RACE reads through MiXCR, listing each CDR3 protein once. The sample carries some 570,000 distinct CDR3 sequences, around 24% recorded once. These data were likewise used in another study, on yellow fever vaccine responses in identical twins.

The sample was CD4+ T cells sorted from blood. These receptors came from a woman in her late teens or twenties in good health.

This chain uses TRBV20-1 with TRBJ1-5; no definite D call. The CDR3 covers 13 residues. V dropped 4 bases and J dropped 0 bases, with 7 bases sitting between them. Germline V gene sequence: CDR1 DFQATT, CDR2 SNEGSKA (reference sequence). CDR3 loop: CSAKDTSNQPQHF. The CDR3 coding sequence is TGCAGTGCTAAAGACACTAGCAATCAGCCCCAGCATTTT.

This clonotype has a handful of counts. The rearrangement joins TRBV20-1 to TRBJ2-7; a possible D gene is TRBD1 (6 bases). The length of the CDR3 is 13 residues. Germline V lookup: CDR1 DFQATT, CDR2 SNEGSKA (reference sequence). V lost 1 base to trimming and J lost 7 bases, with 14 bases between them. CDR3 sequence (DNA): TGCAGTGCTAGAGGGGCAGGGGTGAGTGAGCAGTACTTC. Amino acids: CSARGAGVSEQYF.

This clonotype was picked up a small number of times. The rearrangement joins TRBV12-3 or TRBV12-4 to TRBJ2-3; TRBD2 agrees at 10 bases. V was pared by 6 bases and J by 8 bases, with 11 bases of the junction left unmatched. The CDR3 sequence is 15 residues long. The CDR3 DNA sequence: TGTGCCAGCAGGCCAACTTTAGCGGGAGGAGGTACGCAGTATTTT. Encoded protein: CASRPTLAGGGTQYF.

This clonotype was picked up a small number of times. The chain uses TRBV5-1 and TRBJ2-3; no firm D call. The CDR3 extends over 12 amino acids. CDR1 and CDR2 from the germline V gene are SGHRS and YFSETQ. Trimming took off 0 bases at V and 9 bases at J, with 8 bases between the two ends. Here the CDR3 DNA reads TGCGCCAGCAGCTTGGAGGCAAGAACGCAGTATTTT. Its protein product is CASSLEARTQYF.

The rearrangement joins TRBV20-1 to TRBJ2-1; D is possibly TRBD1 (6 bases). The length of the CDR3 is 14 residues. Per the germline V gene, CDR1 is DFQATT and CDR2 is SNEGSKA (reference sequence). V dropped 7 bases and J dropped 0 bases, with 13 bases sitting between them. The CDR3 DNA reads as TGCAGTGTTGACGGGACACCCTCCTACAATGAGCAGTTCTTC. It is translated as CSVDGTPSYNEQFF.

This clonotype was counted only a few times. V usage is TRBV9 and J usage is TRBJ2-3; tentatively, D is TRBD2 (5 bases). The CDR3 covers 15 residues. The V end was cut by 0 bases, the J end by 2 bases, with 10 bases between. CDR1 and CDR2 (germline): SGDLS, YYNGEE. The CDR3: CASSVGVDFTDTQYF. DNA of the CDR3: TGTGCCAGCAGCGTAGGTGTGGACTTCACAGATACGCAGTATTTT.

The CDR3 here is CASSDGQGAAFF. CDR3 sequence (DNA): TGTGCCAGCAGCGACGGACAGGGAGCAGCTTTCTTT. The chain recombines TRBV7-3 with TRBJ1-1; 8 bases are shared with TRBD1. The junction had 6 bases not matched to a gene; V was cut back by 5 bases and J by 10 bases. The CDR3 spans 12 residues. Germline V CDR1 and CDR2: SGHTA, FQGTGA.

The chain recombines TRBV29-1 with TRBJ2-1; 9 nucleotides agree with TRBD1. V was pared by 7 bases and J by 6 bases, with 4 bases of the junction left unmatched. The CDR3 sequence is 12 residues long. Germline V gene lookup returns CDR1 SQVTM and CDR2 ANQGSEA. The CDR3 region is CSAGTGINEQFF. The DNA of the CDR3 is TGCAGCGCCGGGACAGGGATCAATGAGCAGTTCTTC.

This clonotype was detected a few times. The chain employs TRBV6-1 and TRBJ2-5; no firm D call. V gave up 5 bases and J gave up 1 base, with 8 bases separating them. The germline V gene has CDR1 MNHNS and CDR2 SASEGT. This CDR3 comprises 13 residues. This chain's CDR3 is CASSPWRQETQYF. CDR3 DNA: TGTGCCAGCAGTCCCTGGCGCCAAGAGACCCAGTACTTC.

The sample holds one count of this clonotype. V usage is TRBV15 and J usage is TRBJ1-3; TRBD1 is a possible D gene (5 bases). CDR3 length: 15 residues. The V gene's germline CDR1 is LNHNV and CDR2 YYDKDF (reference sequence). Between the trimmed V and J ends, which lost 0 bases and 1 base, there was a span of 7 bases. The CDR3 nucleotides read TGTGCCACCAGCAGAGATAGGGGATCTGGAAACACCATATATTTT. Its protein product is CATSRDRGSGNTIYF.

The chain is built from TRBV5-1 and TRBJ2-5; D gene unclear. The CDR3 extends over 12 amino acids. The germline CDR1 and CDR2 sequences are SGHRS and YFSETQ. V lost 2 bases, J lost 5 bases, and 7 bases lay in between. The CDR3 here is CASSFAWETQYF. CDR3 DNA sequence: TGCGCCAGCAGCTTTGCTTGGGAGACCCAGTACTTC.

This clonotype turned up a few times. The V and J genes are TRBV12-3 or TRBV12-4 and TRBJ2-1; 7 bases map to TRBD2. Unmatched junction bases numbered 8, after V lost 5 bases and J lost 1 base. The CDR3 sequence is 16 residues long. CDR3 amino acids: CASSASGKGSYNEQFF. The CDR3 region has the DNA TGTGCCAGCAGTGCCAGCGGGAAGGGATCCTACAATGAGCAGTTCTTC.

There are a few counts of this clonotype. The chain combines TRBV14 with TRBJ2-3; D might be TRBD2 (7 bases). CDR1 and CDR2 (germline): SGHDN, FVKESK. V was trimmed by 1 base and J by 4 bases, leaving 18 bases between them. The CDR3 runs to 17 residues. CDR3 sequence: CASSQGGGGRRADTQYF. The CDR3 DNA reads TGTGCCAGCAGCCAAGGTGGGGGGGGCCGACGCGCAGATACGCAGTATTTT.

This chain connects TRBV10-3 to TRBJ1-4; TRBD1 might be the D (5 bases). With 8 bases removed from V and 8 bases from J, the gap between germline ends came to 12 bases. This CDR3 has 12 residues. The V gene's germline CDR1 is ENHRY and CDR2 SYGVKD. The CDR3 DNA sequence: TGTGCCATCGCTGAGACAGACGAAAAACTGTTTTTT. It codes for CAIAETDEKLFF.

The chain uses TRBV7-8 and TRBJ2-3, with 9 bases fitting TRBD1. This CDR3 comprises 15 residues. Germline V gives CDR1 SGHVS, CDR2 FQNEAQ. V gave up 5 bases and J gave up 3 bases; unmatched junction bases: 6. For the CDR3, the DNA is TGTGCCAGCAGCCTCCACAGGGGGCAAACAGATACGCAGTATTTT. It is translated as CASSLHRGQTDTQYF.

The chain employs TRBV11-2 and TRBJ2-2; D not certain. The V and J ends lost 0 bases and 6 bases respectively, with 11 bases between them. Germline values: CDR1 SGHAT, CDR2 FQNNGV. This CDR3 contains 15 residues. CDR3 loop: CASSLDRKGSGELFF. The CDR3 region has the DNA TGTGCCAGCAGCTTAGATCGGAAGGGCTCCGGGGAGCTGTTTTTT.

A few counts support this clonotype. The chain employs TRBV6-5 and TRBJ2-5, with 7 bases identical to TRBD2. V dropped 0 bases and J dropped 5; count of bases not matched to a gene: 9. This CDR3 region has 16 residues. Looked up from germline, CDR1 is MNHEY and CDR2 is SVGAGI. CDR3 in amino acids: CASSYSTRGREETQYF. CDR3 bases: TGTGCCAGCAGTTACTCGACGCGGGGGAGGGAGGAGACCCAGTACTTC.

J is TRBJ2-3 and V is TRBV7-9; 7 bases match TRBD2. This CDR3 has 15 amino acids. Germline CDR1 and CDR2: SEHNR and FQNEAQ (reference sequence). Germline trimming cut 4 bases from V and 2 bases from J; bases unmatched to any gene: 6. CDR3 nucleotides: TGTGCCAGCAGCTCCCAAGCGGGATACACAGATACGCAGTATTTT. It codes for CASSSQAGYTDTQYF.

The DNA of the CDR3 is TGTGCCAGCAGCTTGTTAGGCCTAGCGCCAACCGGGGAGCTGTTTTTT. It specifies CASSLLGLAPTGELFF. V usage is TRBV5-8 and J usage is TRBJ2-2, with D perhaps TRBD2 (6 bases). CDR3 length: 16 residues. The V end lost 1 base, the J end lost 5 bases, and 15 bases lay between the germline ends. The germline CDR1 and CDR2 sequences are SGHTS and YDEGEE.

The V call is TRBV29-1, the J call TRBJ2-1; maybe TRBD1 (5 bases). Trimming pared 3 bases from V and 6 bases from J, leaving 9 bases between. The CDR3 extends over 12 amino acids. CDR1 SQVTM and CDR2 ANQGSEA come from the germline V gene. The CDR3 DNA follows: TGCAGCGTTGATGGCCAGGGCAATGAGCAGTTCTTC. Protein product: CSVDGQGNEQFF.

The chain's CDR3 is CASSQVWNNEQFF. The CDR3 DNA reads as TGTGCCAGCAGCCAAGTATGGAACAATGAGCAGTTCTTC. V and J are TRBV3-1 and TRBJ2-1; no reliable D call. This CDR3 contains 13 residues. From germline, CDR1 is LGHDT and CDR2 YNNKEL (reference sequence). Trimming stripped 1 base from V and 5 bases from J, with 6 bases between.

This clonotype was picked up a small number of times. The chain links TRBV28 to TRBJ2-3; TRBD2 might be the D (6 bases). Germline V lookup: CDR1 MDHEN, CDR2 SYDVKM. V was cut by 7 bases and J by 6 bases, with 14 bases left in between. CDR3 size: 13 residues. DNA for the CDR3: TGTGCCAGCAATGGGCTAGCGTTGGATACGCAGTATTTT. Translated, it gives CASNGLALDTQYF.

V is TRBV21-1 and J is TRBJ1-5. TRBV21-1 is flagged as a pseudogene. This CDR3 contains 17 residues. The CDR3: CASSKGCSRSSYQPQHF. The CDR3 DNA reads as TGTGCCAGCAGCAAGGGTTGTTCCAGATCGTCTTACCAGCCCCAGCATTTT.

This clonotype was counted a few times. V is TRBV12-3 or TRBV12-4 and J is TRBJ1-5; D is uncertain. This CDR3 contains 13 residues. V was clipped by 6 bases and J by 3 bases, with 9 bases between them. This chain's CDR3 is CASSALANQPQHF. CDR3 nucleotide sequence: TGTGCCAGCAGCGCATTGGCCAATCAGCCCCAGCATTTT.